Below are 12 T cell receptor beta chains sequenced from a single sample in a study of blood T cell repertoires in COVID-19. Sequenced by immunoSEQ multiplex PCR; TCRdb stores in-frame clones only, minus some. This table has 120,000 or so clones, just under 80% appearing once. The material sequenced was peripheral blood. These receptors were obtained from a man aged 55 to 70 with active or convalescent COVID-19.

This chain links TRBV11-2 with TRBJ1-4; D is perhaps TRBD1 (5 bases). In germline, CDR1 is SGHAT, CDR2 FQNNGV. The V end lost 8 bases, the J end lost 0 bases, and 19 bases lay between the germline ends. The CDR3 has 17 amino acids. CDR3 DNA: TGTGCCAGCCGCAGGGCAGGGCTGTTTGCAACTAATGAAAAACTGTTTTTT. As protein: CASRRAGLFATNEKLFF.

The chain carries TRBV6-2 or TRBV6-3 and TRBJ1-2; 9 nucleotides line up with TRBD1. J gave up 7 bases and V 5 bases, and 14 bases lay outside the gene matches. The CDR3 sequence is 16 residues long. Germline CDR1 is MNHEY and CDR2 is SVGEGT. The CDR3 spells CASSLRDRASPRGYTF. Here the CDR3 DNA reads TGTGCCAGCAGTCTACGGGACAGGGCGAGCCCCCGTGGCTACACCTTC.

The chain recombines TRBV6-5 with TRBJ1-2, with D perhaps matching TRBD1 (5 bases). This CDR3 contains 13 residues. V lost 3 bases, J lost 3 bases, and 8 bases lay in between. CDR1 MNHEY and CDR2 SVGAGI come from the germline V gene. The CDR3 DNA reads as TGTGCCAGCAGTTATGACAGATACTATGGCTACACCTTC. Translating it yields CASSYDRYYGYTF.

The chain is built from TRBV3-1 (or the pseudogene TRBV3-2) and TRBJ2-1, with D uncertain. The CDR3 has 16 amino acids. The germline V and J ends were trimmed by 1 base and 0 bases, with 10 bases remaining between them. CDR1 is LGHDT, CDR2 YNNKEL, per germline (reference sequence). The DNA for the CDR3 is TGTGCCAGCAGCCAAGTTGCAGGAAGCTCCTACAATGAGCAGTTCTTC. Its translation: CASSQVAGSSYNEQFF.

The chain has TRBV9 and TRBJ2-3, with D possibly matching TRBD2 (5 bases). CDR3 length equals 17 residues. Germline CDR1 reads SGDLS; CDR2 reads YYNGEE. Trimming removed 0 bases from V and 6 bases from J, with 20 bases in between. The CDR3 spells CASSVEFDYSDGDTQYF. The CDR3 DNA is TGTGCCAGCAGCGTAGAATTTGACTACTCTGATGGGGATACGCAGTATTTT.

The chain joins TRBV29-1 to TRBJ2-1, with D possibly matching TRBD1 (8 bases). V was shortened by 3 bases and J by 7 bases, with 22 bases between the two germline ends. This CDR3 comprises 16 residues. CDR1 is SQVTM, CDR2 ANQGSEA, per germline. CDR3 amino acids: CSVDPYLGQGGNEQFF. As DNA, the CDR3 is TGCAGCGTTGACCCGTACTTAGGACAGGGAGGGAATGAGCAGTTCTTC.

This sequence joins TRBV20-1 and TRBJ1-2; possibly TRBD1 for D (5 bases). Germline loops: CDR1 DFQATT, CDR2 SNEGSKA (reference sequence). The CDR3 covers 11 residues. Trimming cost V 0 bases and J 11 bases, with 10 bases left between them. The CDR3 DNA sequence: TGCAGTGCTAGAGATAGACAGCTGTACACCTTC. Its translation: CSARDRQLYTF.

The chain is built from TRBV5-4 and TRBJ2-1, with TRBD2 matching over 10 bases. The V gene end was trimmed by 3 bases and the J gene end by 5 bases; junction bases not matched to a gene: 5. This CDR3 comprises 15 residues. Germline CDR1 SGHNT, CDR2 YYREEE (reference sequence). The CDR3 DNA follows: TGTGCCAGCAGCTGGAGGACTAGCGGTAACAATGAGCAGTTCTTC. Translating it yields CASSWRTSGNNEQFF. The whole variable domain, remainder taken from reference TRBV5-4 and TRBJ2-1, is ETGVTQSPTHLIKTRGQQVTLRCSSQSGHNTVSWYQQALGQGPQFIFQYYREEENGRGNFPPRFSGLQFPNYSSELNVNALELDDSALYLCASSWRTSGNNEQFFGPGTRLTVL.

This rearrangement joins TRBV27 to TRBJ2-1; D remains ambiguous. The CDR3 length is 16 residues. Trimming took off 1 base at V and 0 bases at J, with 10 bases between the two ends. Germline CDR1 is MNHEY and CDR2 is SMNVEV (reference sequence). CDR3 nucleotides: TGTGCCAGCAGTTTATTCCGCGGCCGCTCCTACAATGAGCAGTTCTTC. Translating it yields CASSLFRGRSYNEQFF.

Here the CDR3 reads CASSEDIQPQHF. CDR3 nucleotide sequence: TGTGCCAGCAGTGAAGACATTCAGCCCCAGCATTTT. This chain connects TRBV6-1 to TRBJ1-5; D unresolved. The germline V and J ends were trimmed by 1 base and 6 bases, with 4 bases remaining between them. Germline V gene sequence: CDR1 MNHNS, CDR2 SASEGT. This CDR3 has 12 amino acids.

The chain couples TRBV18 to TRBJ2-7; 10 nucleotides match TRBD1. Germline assignment: CDR1 KGHSH and CDR2 LQKENI. V was pared by 0 bases and J by 3 bases, with 2 bases of the junction left unmatched. CDR3 length: 15 amino acids. The CDR3 is CASSPPGQGNYEQYF. Written as DNA, the CDR3 is TGTGCCAGCTCACCACCGGGACAGGGGAACTACGAGCAGTACTTC. The full variable domain, rest sourced from reference TRBV18 and TRBJ2-7, is NAGVMQNPRHLVRRRGQEARLRCSPMKGHSHVYWYRQLPEEGLKFMVYLQKENIIDESGMPKERFSAEFPKEGPSILRIQQVVRGDSAAYFCASSPPGQGNYEQYFGPGTRLTVT.

This clone has more than one count but fewer than ten. This chain joins TRBV19 and TRBJ2-7; 7 positions match TRBD1. Trimming cost V 5 bases and J 2 bases; bases outside gene matches: 9. Germline CDR1 is LNHDA and CDR2 is SQIVND (reference sequence). This CDR3 spans 15 amino acids. The CDR3: CASSARDSYAYEQYF. The CDR3 nucleotides are TGTGCCAGTAGTGCCCGGGACAGTTATGCCTACGAGCAGTACTTC.